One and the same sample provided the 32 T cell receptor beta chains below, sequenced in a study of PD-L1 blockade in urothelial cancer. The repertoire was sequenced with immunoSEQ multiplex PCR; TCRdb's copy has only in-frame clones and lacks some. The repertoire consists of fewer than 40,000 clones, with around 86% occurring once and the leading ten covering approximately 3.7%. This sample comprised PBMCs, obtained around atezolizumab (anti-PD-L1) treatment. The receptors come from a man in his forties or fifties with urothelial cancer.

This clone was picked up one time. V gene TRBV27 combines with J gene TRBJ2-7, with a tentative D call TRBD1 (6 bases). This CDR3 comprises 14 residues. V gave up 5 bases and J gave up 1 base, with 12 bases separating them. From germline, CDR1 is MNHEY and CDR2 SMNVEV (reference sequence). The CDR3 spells CASSIGQSSYEQYF. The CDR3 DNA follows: TGTGCCAGCAGTATCGGACAGAGTTCCTACGAGCAGTACTTC.

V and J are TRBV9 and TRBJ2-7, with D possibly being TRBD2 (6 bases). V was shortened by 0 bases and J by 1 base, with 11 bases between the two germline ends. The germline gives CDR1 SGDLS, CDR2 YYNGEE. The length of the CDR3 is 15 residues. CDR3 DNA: TGTGCCAGCAGCGTAGTTGCGGGACCTTCCTACGAGCAGTACTTC. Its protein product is CASSVVAGPSYEQYF. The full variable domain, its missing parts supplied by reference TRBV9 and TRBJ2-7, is DSGVTQTPKHLITATGQRVTLRCSPRSGDLSVYWYQQSLDQGLQFLIQYYNGEERAKGNILERFSAQQFPDLHSELNLSSLELGDSALYFCASSVVAGPSYEQYFGPGTRLTVT.

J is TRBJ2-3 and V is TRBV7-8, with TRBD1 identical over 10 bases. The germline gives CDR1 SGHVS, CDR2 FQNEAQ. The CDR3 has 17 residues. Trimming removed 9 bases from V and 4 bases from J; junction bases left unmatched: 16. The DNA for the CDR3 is TGTGCCAGTTCTTATTCCGGCGACAGGGGGCTCTCAGATACGCAGTATTTT. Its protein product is CASSYSGDRGLSDTQYF.

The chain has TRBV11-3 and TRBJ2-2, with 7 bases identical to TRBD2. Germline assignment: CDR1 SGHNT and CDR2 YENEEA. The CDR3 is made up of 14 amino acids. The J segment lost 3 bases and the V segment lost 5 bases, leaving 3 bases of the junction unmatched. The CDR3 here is CASSLAVHTGELFF. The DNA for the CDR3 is TGTGCCAGCAGCCTAGCGGTTCACACCGGGGAGCTGTTTTTT.

The CDR3 DNA is TGCGCCAGCAGCCCTTTACTAGCGGGAGGCTCCAATGAGCAGTTCTTC. It yields the protein CASSPLLAGGSNEQFF. The chain combines TRBV5-1 with TRBJ2-1; 12 positions agree with TRBD2. This CDR3 region has 16 residues. V dropped 4 bases and J dropped 6; count of bases not matched to a gene: 8. CDR1 and CDR2 (germline): SGHRS, YFSETQ.

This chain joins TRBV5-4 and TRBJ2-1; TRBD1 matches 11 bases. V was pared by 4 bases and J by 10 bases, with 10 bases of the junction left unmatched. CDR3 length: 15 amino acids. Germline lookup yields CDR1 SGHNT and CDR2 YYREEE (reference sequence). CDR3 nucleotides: TGTGCCAGCAGCCCGGGACAGGGGGGTTTTGGCGAGCAGTTCTTC. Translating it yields CASSPGQGGFGEQFF.

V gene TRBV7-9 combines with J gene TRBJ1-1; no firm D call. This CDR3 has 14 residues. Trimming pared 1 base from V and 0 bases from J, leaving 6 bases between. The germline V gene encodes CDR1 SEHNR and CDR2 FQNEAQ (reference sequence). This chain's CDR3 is CASSLGEVNTEAFF. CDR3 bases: TGTGCCAGCAGCTTAGGGGAGGTGAACACTGAAGCTTTCTTT. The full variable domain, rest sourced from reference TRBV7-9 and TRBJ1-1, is DTGVSQNPRHKITKRGQNVTFRCDPISEHNRLYWYRQTLGQGPEFLTYFQNEAQLEKSRLLSDRFSAERPKGSFSTLEIQRTEQGDSAMYLCASSLGEVNTEAFFGQGTRLTVV.

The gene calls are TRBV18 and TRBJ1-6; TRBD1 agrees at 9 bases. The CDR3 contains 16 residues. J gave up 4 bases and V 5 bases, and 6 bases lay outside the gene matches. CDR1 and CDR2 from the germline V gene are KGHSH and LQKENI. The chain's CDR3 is CASSSTGTGYNSPLHF. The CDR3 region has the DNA TGTGCCAGCTCATCAACTGGGACAGGGTATAATTCACCCCTCCACTTT.

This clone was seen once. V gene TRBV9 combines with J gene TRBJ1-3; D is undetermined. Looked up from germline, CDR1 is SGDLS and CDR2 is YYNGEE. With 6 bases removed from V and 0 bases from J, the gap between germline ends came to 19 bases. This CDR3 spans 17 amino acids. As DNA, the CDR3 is TGTGCCAGCATCCTCTTAAACCCGAGGCGCTCTGGAAACACCATATATTTT. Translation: CASILLNPRRSGNTIYF.

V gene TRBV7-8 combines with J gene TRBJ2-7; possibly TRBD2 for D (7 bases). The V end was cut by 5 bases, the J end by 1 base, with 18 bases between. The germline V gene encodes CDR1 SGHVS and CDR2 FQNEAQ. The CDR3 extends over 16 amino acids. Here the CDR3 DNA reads TGTGCCAGCAGCCCAAGGGGGGCTAGCGGTTCCTACGAGCAGTACTTC. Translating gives CASSPRGASGSYEQYF.

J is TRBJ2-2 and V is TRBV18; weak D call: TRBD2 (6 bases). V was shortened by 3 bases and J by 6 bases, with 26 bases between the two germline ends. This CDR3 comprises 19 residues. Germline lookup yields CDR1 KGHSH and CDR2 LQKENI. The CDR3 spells CASSPGATAGRWIPGELFF. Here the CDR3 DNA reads TGTGCCAGCTCACCGGGCGCCACAGCGGGCAGATGGATCCCCGGGGAGCTGTTTTTT.

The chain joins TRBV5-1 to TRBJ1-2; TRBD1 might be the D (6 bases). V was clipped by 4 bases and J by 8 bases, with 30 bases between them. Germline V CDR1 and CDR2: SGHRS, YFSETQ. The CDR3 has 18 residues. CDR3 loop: CASSLRPNSGQTWGGYTF. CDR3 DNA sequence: TGCGCCAGCAGCCTCCGGCCAAATTCGGGACAAACCTGGGGAGGCTACACCTTC. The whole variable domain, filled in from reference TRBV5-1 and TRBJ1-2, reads KAGVTQTPRYLIKTRGQQVTLSCSPISGHRSVSWYQQTPGQGLQFLFEYFSETQRNKGNFPGRFSGRQFSNSRSEMNVSTLELGDSALYLCASSLRPNSGQTWGGYTFGSGTRLTVV.

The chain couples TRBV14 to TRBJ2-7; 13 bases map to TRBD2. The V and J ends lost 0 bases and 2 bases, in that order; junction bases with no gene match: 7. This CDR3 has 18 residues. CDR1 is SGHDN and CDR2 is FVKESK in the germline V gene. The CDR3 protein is CASSQDPRLAGGTYEQYF. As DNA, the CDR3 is TGTGCCAGCAGCCAAGACCCCCGACTAGCGGGAGGTACCTACGAGCAGTACTTC. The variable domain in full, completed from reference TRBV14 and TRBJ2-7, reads EAGVTQFPSHSVIEKGQTVTLRCDPISGHDNLYWYRRVMGKEIKFLLHFVKESKQDESGMPNNRFLAERTGGTYSTLKVQPAELEDSGVYFCASSQDPRLAGGTYEQYFGPGTRLTVT.

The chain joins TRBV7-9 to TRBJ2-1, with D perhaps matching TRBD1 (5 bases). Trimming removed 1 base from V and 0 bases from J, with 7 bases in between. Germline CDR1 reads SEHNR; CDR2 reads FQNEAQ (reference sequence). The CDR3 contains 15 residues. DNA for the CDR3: TGTGCCAGCAGCTTAGATGGGGCCTCCTACAATGAGCAGTTCTTC. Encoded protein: CASSLDGASYNEQFF.

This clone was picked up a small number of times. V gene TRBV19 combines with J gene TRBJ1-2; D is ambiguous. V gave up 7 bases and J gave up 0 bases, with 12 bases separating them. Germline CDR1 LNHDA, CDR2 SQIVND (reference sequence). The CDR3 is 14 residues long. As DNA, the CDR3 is TGTGCCAGTAATATCGTGTCCGCTAACTATGGCTACACCTTC. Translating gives CASNIVSANYGYTF.

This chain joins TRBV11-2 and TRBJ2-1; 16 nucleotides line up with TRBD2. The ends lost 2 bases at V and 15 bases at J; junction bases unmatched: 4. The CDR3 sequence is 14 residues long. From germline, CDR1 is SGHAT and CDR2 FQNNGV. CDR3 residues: CASSLPGLAGGRFF. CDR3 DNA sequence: TGTGCCAGCAGCTTACCGGGACTAGCGGGAGGGCGGTTCTTC.

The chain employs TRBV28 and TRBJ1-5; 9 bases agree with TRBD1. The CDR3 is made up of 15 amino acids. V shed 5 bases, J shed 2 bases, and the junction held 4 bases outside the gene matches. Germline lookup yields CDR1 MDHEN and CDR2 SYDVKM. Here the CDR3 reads CASSPTGGGNQPQHF. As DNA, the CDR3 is TGTGCCAGCAGTCCCACAGGGGGCGGCAATCAGCCCCAGCATTTT.

The CDR3 protein is CATSTTGGTPSNQPQHF. CDR3 DNA sequence: TGTGCCACCAGCACGACAGGGGGGACCCCTAGCAATCAGCCCCAGCATTTT. The V gene is TRBV15, the J gene TRBJ1-5; 9 positions match TRBD1. The J segment lost 0 bases and the V segment lost 4 bases, leaving 7 bases of the junction unmatched. The germline V gene encodes CDR1 LNHNV and CDR2 YYDKDF (reference sequence). The CDR3 loop spans 17 amino acids.

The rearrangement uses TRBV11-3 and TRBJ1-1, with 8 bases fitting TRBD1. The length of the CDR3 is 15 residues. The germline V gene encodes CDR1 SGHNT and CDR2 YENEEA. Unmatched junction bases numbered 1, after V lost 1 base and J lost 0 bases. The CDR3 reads CASSLGQGMNTEAFF. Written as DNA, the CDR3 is TGTGCCAGCAGCTTAGGACAGGGGATGAACACTGAAGCTTTCTTT.

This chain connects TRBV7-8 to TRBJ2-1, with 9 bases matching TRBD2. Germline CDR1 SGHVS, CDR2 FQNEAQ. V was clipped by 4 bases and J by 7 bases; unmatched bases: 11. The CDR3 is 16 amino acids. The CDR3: CASSSPWREGQNEQFF. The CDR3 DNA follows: TGTGCCAGCAGCTCCCCCTGGCGGGAGGGCCAAAATGAGCAGTTCTTC.

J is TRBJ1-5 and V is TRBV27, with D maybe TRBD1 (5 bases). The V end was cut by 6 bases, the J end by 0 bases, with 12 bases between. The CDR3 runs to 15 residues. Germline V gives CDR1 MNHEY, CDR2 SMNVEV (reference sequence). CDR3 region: CASSKNRYSNQPQHF. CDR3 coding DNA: TGTGCCAGCAGCAAAAACAGGTATAGCAATCAGCCCCAGCATTTT.

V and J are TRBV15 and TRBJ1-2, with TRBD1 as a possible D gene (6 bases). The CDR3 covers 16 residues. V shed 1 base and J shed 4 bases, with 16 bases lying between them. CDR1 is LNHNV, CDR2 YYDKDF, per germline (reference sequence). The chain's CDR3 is CATSRGNRELGYGYTF. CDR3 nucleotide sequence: TGTGCCACCAGCAGAGGTAACAGGGAGCTTGGCTATGGCTACACCTTC.

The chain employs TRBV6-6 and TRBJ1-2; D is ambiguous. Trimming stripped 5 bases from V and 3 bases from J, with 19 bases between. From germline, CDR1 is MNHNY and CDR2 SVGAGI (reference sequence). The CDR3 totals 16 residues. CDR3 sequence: CASSLRSDGIYYGYTF. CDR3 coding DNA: TGTGCCAGCAGTCTGCGGAGCGACGGGATATACTATGGCTACACCTTC.

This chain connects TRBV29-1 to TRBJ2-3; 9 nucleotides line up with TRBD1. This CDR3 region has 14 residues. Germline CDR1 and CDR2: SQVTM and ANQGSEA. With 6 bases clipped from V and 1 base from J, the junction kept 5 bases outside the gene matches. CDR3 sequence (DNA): TGCAGCGTATCGGACAGGGGCGGCACAGATACGCAGTATTTT. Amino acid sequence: CSVSDRGGTDTQYF.

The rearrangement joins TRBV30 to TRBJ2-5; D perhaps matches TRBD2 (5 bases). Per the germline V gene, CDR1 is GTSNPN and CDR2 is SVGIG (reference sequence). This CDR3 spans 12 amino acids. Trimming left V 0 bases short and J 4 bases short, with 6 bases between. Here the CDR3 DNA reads TGTGCCTGGAGTGTAAGCGGAGAGACCCAGTACTTC. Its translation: CAWSVSGETQYF.

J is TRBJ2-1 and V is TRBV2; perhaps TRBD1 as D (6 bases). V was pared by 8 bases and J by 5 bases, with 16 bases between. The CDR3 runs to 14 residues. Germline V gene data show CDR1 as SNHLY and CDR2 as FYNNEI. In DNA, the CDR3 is TGTGCCAGCGGGTCCGGGACAATTCACAATGAGCAGTTCTTC. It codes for CASGSGTIHNEQFF.

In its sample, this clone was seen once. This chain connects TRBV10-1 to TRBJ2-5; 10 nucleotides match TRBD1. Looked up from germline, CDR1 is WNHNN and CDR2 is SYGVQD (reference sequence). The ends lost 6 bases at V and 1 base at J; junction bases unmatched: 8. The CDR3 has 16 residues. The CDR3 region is CASSRDRGRIQETQYF. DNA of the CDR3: TGCGCCAGCAGCCGGGACAGGGGCAGGATCCAAGAGACCCAGTACTTC.

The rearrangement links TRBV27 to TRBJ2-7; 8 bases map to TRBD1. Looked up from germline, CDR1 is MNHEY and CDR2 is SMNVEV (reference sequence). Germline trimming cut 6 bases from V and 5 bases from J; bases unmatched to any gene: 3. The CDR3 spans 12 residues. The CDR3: CASRDRVHEQYF. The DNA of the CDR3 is TGTGCCAGCAGGGACAGGGTCCACGAGCAGTACTTC.

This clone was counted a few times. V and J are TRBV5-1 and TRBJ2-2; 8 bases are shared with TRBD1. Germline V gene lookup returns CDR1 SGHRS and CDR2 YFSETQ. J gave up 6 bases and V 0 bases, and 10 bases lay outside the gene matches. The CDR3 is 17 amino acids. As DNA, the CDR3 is TGCGCCAGCAGCTTGGGGGGGACAGGACCAAGGGCCGGGGAGCTGTTTTTT. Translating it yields CASSLGGTGPRAGELFF.

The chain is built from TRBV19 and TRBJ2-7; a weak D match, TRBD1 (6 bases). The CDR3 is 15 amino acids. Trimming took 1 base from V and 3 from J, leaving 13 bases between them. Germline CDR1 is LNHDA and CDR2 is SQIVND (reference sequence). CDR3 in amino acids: CASSIGMTGVYEQYF. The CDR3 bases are TGTGCCAGTAGTATAGGAATGACAGGAGTCTACGAGCAGTACTTC.

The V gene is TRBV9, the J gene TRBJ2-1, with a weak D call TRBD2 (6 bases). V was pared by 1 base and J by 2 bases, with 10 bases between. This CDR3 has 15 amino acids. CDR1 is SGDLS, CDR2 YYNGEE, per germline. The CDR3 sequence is CASSVSGTPYNEQFF. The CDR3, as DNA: TGTGCCAGCAGCGTATCCGGGACTCCCTACAATGAGCAGTTCTTC.

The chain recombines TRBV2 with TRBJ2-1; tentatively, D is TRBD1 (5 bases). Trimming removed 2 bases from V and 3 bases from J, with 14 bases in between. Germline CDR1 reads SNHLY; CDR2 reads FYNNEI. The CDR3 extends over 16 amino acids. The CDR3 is CASSEIGQGIYNEQFF. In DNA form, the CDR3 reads TGTGCCAGCAGTGAAATTGGCCAGGGAATCTACAATGAGCAGTTCTTC.